The following is a T cell receptor beta chain sequence with its context. This sample stems from a study of blood T cell repertoires in COVID-19. Looking at the study overall: Samples representing acute and convalescent COVID-19 were sourced from the United States, Italy and Spain. PBMCs, B-cell-depleted T cells, or T cells were the source of the cDNA or gDNA that made up the material.

Authors' data handling: Researchers report that nucleated cell counts were estimated from reference gene primer amplification. Data came from immunoSEQ multiplex PCR; TCRdb stores just in-frame clones and leaves some out. Clone size and the V and J calls come from that table; the DNA yielded D and trimming. The table lists hundreds of thousands of clones, about nine tenths of them singletons. The clonotype comes from a woman aged 25-40 years with active or convalescent COVID-19. The sample comprised peripheral blood.

CDR3 nucleotide sequence: TGCGCCAGCAGCACCATTTGGACAGGGGCGTCCTATGGCTACACCTTC. Protein product: CASSTIWTGASYGYTF. The V gene is TRBV5-1, the J gene TRBJ1-2; 9 bases match TRBD1. The CDR3 consists of 16 residues. Germline-derived CDR1 and CDR2 are SGHRS and YFSETQ. With V trimmed by 4 bases and J by 4 bases, 11 bases remained unmatched.